This T cell receptor beta chain is drawn from a study of blood T cell repertoires in COVID-19. Whole-study context: T cells, B-cell-depleted T cells, or PBMCs supplied cDNA or gDNA.

Germline CDR1 reads ENHRY; CDR2 reads SYGVKD. The CDR3 length is 17 residues. The junction had 6 bases not matched to a gene; V was cut back by 0 bases and J by 4 bases. Using immunoSEQ multiplex PCR, the repertoire was profiled, and TCRdb retains in-frame clones only, with some absent. This sample has 200,000 to 250,000 clones, with around 80% found just once. Sequences were obtained from peripheral blood. This chain links TRBV10-3 with TRBJ2-1; TRBD2 matches at 10 bases. The clonotype originates from a woman between 18 and 29 years old with acute or convalescent COVID-19. The CDR3 region is CAISESWSAGGYNEQFF. In nucleotides, the CDR3 is TGTGCCATCAGTGAGTCGTGGTCAGCGGGAGGGTACAATGAGCAGTTCTTC.